This TCR beta chain was profiled in a study of blood T cell repertoires in COVID-19. As for the study in general: Nucleic acid was either cDNA or gDNA, and it came from T cells, B-cell-depleted T cells, or PBMCs.

This clone occurred a few times. CDR3 size: 17 residues. Looked up from germline, CDR1 is LNHDA and CDR2 is SQIVND (reference sequence). The J segment lost 4 bases and the V segment lost 8 bases, leaving 13 bases of the junction unmatched. Data came from immunoSEQ multiplex PCR; TCRdb stores just in-frame clones and leaves some out. The sample includes roughly 200,000 clones, around 90% of them seen just once. Sample: peripheral blood. The chain couples TRBV19 to TRBJ2-2, with 10 nucleotides matching TRBD1. This TCR was recovered from a man aged 65 to 79 with acute or convalescent COVID-19. The CDR3 coding sequence is TGTGCCAGTCACCTGGACAGGGGGGTATGGGGCACCGGGGAGCTGTTTTTT. It codes for CASHLDRGVWGTGELFF.